These T cell receptor beta chains were read from a single sample in a study of T cell repertoires in cytomegalovirus infection. These TCRs' antigens remain unknown. One entry per CDR3 protein results from TCRdb running MiXCR on the reads. The sample shows a few hundred thousand distinct CDR3 sequences, just under 40% of them seen only once. The source was cultured PBMCs, collected from culture after CMV antigen stimulation. The receptor source for this set is a human donor in good health (CMV status not recorded). Some clones in this sample may be carry-over from other donors' samples. CDR3s include the opening cysteine and the closing phenylalanine or tryptophan. The D gene is left open where the match is weak. Clone sizes are given selectively: once, few, many, or a class where the clone is expanded.

clone_size,v_call,cdr3_length,d_call,j_call,cdr3_aa,cdr3_nt
NA,TRBV7-9,16,NA,TRBJ2-1,CASSLGTKSSYNEQFF,TGTGCCAGCAGCTTGGGGACAAAAAGCTCCTACAATGAGCAGTTCTTC
NA,TRBV5-1,16,TRBD1,TRBJ2-3,CASSLGGQGLTDTQYF,TGCGCCAGCAGCTTAGGTGGACAGGGCCTAACAGATACGCAGTATTTT
NA,TRBV19,13,TRBD2,TRBJ2-1,CASSIAPGGRQFF,TGTGCCAGTAGTATAGCTCCGGGGGGGAGGCAGTTCTTC
NA,TRBV6-2/TRBV6-3,14,NA,TRBJ2-5,CASRGSGAQETQYF,TGTGCCAGCAGGGGTAGCGGAGCACAAGAGACCCAGTACTTC
few,TRBV4-2,15,TRBD1,TRBJ2-1,CASSRDPYRGNEQFF,TGTGCCAGCAGCCGGGACCCCTACAGGGGCAATGAGCAGTTCTTC
NA,TRBV7-9,15,NA,TRBJ2-1,CASSLGLATPGEQFF,TGTGCCAGCAGCTTAGGGCTAGCCACCCCGGGTGAGCAGTTCTTC
NA,TRBV6-5,13,NA,TRBJ2-1,CASSPGVRGEQFF,TGTGCCAGCAGCCCAGGGGTTCGGGGCGAGCAGTTCTTC
few,TRBV5-5,14,NA,TRBJ2-3,CASSFEGTTDTQYF,TGTGCCAGCAGCTTCGAGGGAACCACAGATACGCAGTATTTT
NA,TRBV12-5,15,TRBD2,TRBJ2-1,CASAPKAGGYNEQFF,TGTGCTAGTGCCCCAAAAGCGGGAGGATACAATGAGCAGTTCTTC
NA,TRBV19,16,TRBD2,TRBJ2-3,CASSISLAGGPDTQYF,TGTGCCAGTAGTATATCACTAGCGGGAGGTCCAGATACGCAGTATTTT
NA,TRBV23-1,14,NA,TRBJ2-5,CASSQSCTQETQYF,TGCGCCAGCAGTCAATCTTGCACCCAAGAGACCCAGTACTTC
NA,TRBV7-6,12,NA,TRBJ1-1,CASSLRGANAFF,TGTGCCAGCAGCCTCCGTGGGGCGAACGCTTTCTTT
few,TRBV7-2,13,TRBD1,TRBJ2-2,CANGDRATGELFF,TGTGCCAACGGGGACAGGGCCACCGGGGAGCTGTTTTTT
NA,TRBV7-4,14,TRBD1,TRBJ2-7,CASSVQGEDYEQYF,TGTGCCAGCAGCGTACAGGGGGAGGACTACGAGCAGTACTTC
NA,TRBV4-1,15,TRBD2,TRBJ2-3,CASSLEGTSVNTQYF,TGCGCCAGCAGCCTCGAGGGGACTAGCGTTAATACGCAGTATTTT
once,TRBV5-3,15,TRBD1,TRBJ1-2,CASSNTGTENYGYTF,TGTGCCAGCAGCAACACCGGGACAGAGAACTATGGCTACACCTTC
NA,TRBV7-2,15,NA,TRBJ2-1,CASSLGGVRNNEQFF,TGTGCCAGCAGCTTAGGAGGGGTCCGAAACAATGAGCAGTTCTTC
NA,TRBV20-1,14,TRBD2,TRBJ2-1,CSPSGGVGYNEQFF,TGCAGTCCCTCGGGGGGGGTGGGCTACAATGAGCAGTTCTTC
NA,TRBV9,15,TRBD1,TRBJ1-2,CASSVAPGGMRGYTF,TGTGCCAGCAGCGTAGCTCCAGGGGGCATGCGCGGCTACACCTTC
NA,TRBV5-4,17,NA,TRBJ2-2,CASSLVSGNANTGELFF,TGTGCCAGCAGCTTGGTTTCCGGCAACGCGAACACCGGGGAGCTGTTTTTT
NA,TRBV9,18,TRBD2,TRBJ2-7,CASSPGLAGASISYEQYF,TGTGCCAGCAGCCCGGGACTAGCGGGAGCGAGTATCTCCTACGAGCAGTACTTC
NA,TRBV10-3,15,TRBD1,TRBJ1-1,CAIRGTGEGNTEAFF,TGTGCCATCAGGGGGACAGGGGAGGGGAACACTGAAGCTTTCTTT
many,TRBV7-6,19,NA,TRBJ2-1,CASSLSPLNGPSSYNEQFF,TGTGCCAGCAGCTTATCCCCCCTGAACGGTCCAAGCTCCTACAATGAGCAGTTCTTC
NA,TRBV12-3/TRBV12-4,20,NA,TRBJ2-7,CASSLLRKMVLWKSSYEQYF,TGTGCCAGCAGTTTACTTCGCAAAATGGTGTTGTGGAAGAGCTCCTACGAGCAGTACTTC
few,TRBV7-2,14,NA,TRBJ1-2,CASSFELANYGYTF,TGTGCCAGCAGCTTTGAACTAGCTAACTATGGCTACACCTTC
NA,TRBV4-1,15,TRBD2,TRBJ2-1,CASSRGGSTYNEQFF,TGCGCCAGCAGTCGCGGGGGGAGCACCTACAATGAGCAGTTCTTC
many,TRBV7-2,15,NA,TRBJ1-5,CASSVDPSLNQPQHF,TGTGCCAGCAGCGTGGACCCTAGTCTCAATCAGCCCCAGCATTTT
NA,TRBV4-3,15,NA,TRBJ1-5,CASSQVGSWTQPQHF,TGCGCCAGCAGCCAAGTAGGTAGCTGGACTCAGCCCCAGCATTTT
few,TRBV14,15,TRBD2,TRBJ2-7,CASSQEREGVHEQYF,TGTGCCAGCAGCCAAGAGAGGGAGGGAGTCCACGAGCAGTACTTC
NA,TRBV28,15,TRBD1,TRBJ1-5,CASSSGQAGNQPQHF,TGTGCCAGCAGTTCCGGACAGGCAGGGAATCAGCCCCAGCATTTT
few,TRBV7-9,15,NA,TRBJ1-1,CASSLDGLVNTEAFF,TGTGCCAGCAGCTTAGACGGGTTAGTGAACACTGAAGCTTTCTTT
few,TRBV12-3/TRBV12-4,15,NA,TRBJ2-1,CASSPRVAMYNEQFF,TGTGCCAGCAGTCCTCGGGTAGCGATGTACAATGAGCAGTTCTTC
NA,TRBV5-6,16,TRBD2,TRBJ2-3,CASSPNLQRGTDTQYF,TGTGCCAGCAGCCCCAATCTCCAGCGGGGTACAGATACGCAGTATTTT
NA,TRBV7-6,15,NA,TRBJ1-3,CASSLSYGSGNTIYF,TGTGCCAGCAGCTTATCGTACGGCTCTGGAAACACCATATATTTT
NA,TRBV6-6,13,NA,TRBJ1-3,CASEGTGSGTIYF,TGTGCCAGCGAAGGGACGGGGTCTGGAACCATATATTTT
few,TRBV7-2,17,NA,TRBJ2-6,CASSFRVDFSGANVLTF,TGTGCCAGCAGCTTCCGCGTGGACTTTTCTGGGGCCAACGTCCTGACTTTC
NA,TRBV6-5,14,TRBD2,TRBJ2-7,CASSLGGGDYEQYF,TGTGCCAGCTCCCTGGGGGGAGGGGACTACGAGCAGTACTTC
NA,TRBV19,18,NA,TRBJ1-4,CASKPRTAPLRTNEKLFF,TGTGCCAGTAAACCCCGTACGGCTCCCTTGCGGACTAATGAAAAACTGTTTTTT
NA,TRBV20-1,16,NA,TRBJ2-2,CSARFPPRVNTGELFF,TGCAGTGCTAGATTCCCCCCGAGAGTAAACACCGGGGAGCTGTTTTTT
few,TRBV10-3,13,NA,TRBJ1-2,CAISPRGEGGYTF,TGTGCCATCTCCCCAAGAGGTGAGGGTGGCTACACCTTC
NA,TRBV5-4,15,TRBD1,TRBJ2-7,CASSLEGTGRYEQYF,TGTGCCAGCAGCTTGGAGGGGACAGGGAGGTACGAGCAGTACTTC
few,TRBV10-3,15,TRBD1,TRBJ1-2,CAISGWDRVLYGYTF,TGTGCCATCAGTGGATGGGACAGGGTCCTCTATGGCTACACCTTC
few,TRBV11-2,18,TRBD1,TRBJ1-5,CASSSNPSGTGSNQPQHF,TGTGCCAGCAGCTCGAACCCCTCCGGGACAGGGTCGAATCAGCCCCAGCATTTT
few,TRBV7-6,13,NA,TRBJ2-1,CASSLEGYREQFF,TGTGCCAGCAGCTTAGAAGGTTATCGGGAGCAGTTCTTC
NA,TRBV28,15,NA,TRBJ1-3,CASSPWGDSGNTIYF,TGTGCCAGCAGTCCCTGGGGAGACTCTGGAAACACCATATATTTT
NA,TRBV6-1,14,TRBD1,TRBJ2-3,CASVRDRVADTQYF,TGTGCCAGCGTCCGGGACAGGGTGGCAGATACGCAGTATTTT
NA,TRBV7-9,17,TRBD2,TRBJ2-1,CASSPRLAGGPGNEQFF,TGTGCCAGCAGCCCAAGACTAGCGGGGGGTCCGGGGAATGAGCAGTTCTTC
few,TRBV6-1,17,NA,TRBJ2-1,CASSPGPGVFSYNEQFF,TGTGCCAGCAGTCCTGGCCCCGGGGTTTTCTCCTACAATGAGCAGTTCTTC
NA,TRBV12-3/TRBV12-4,13,NA,TRBJ1-5,CASSPSGRQPQHF,TGTGCCAGCAGTCCCTCAGGGAGGCAGCCCCAGCATTTT
NA,TRBV20-1,14,NA,TRBJ2-5,CSARDPSGKETQYF,TGCAGTGCTAGAGATCCCAGCGGAAAGGAGACCCAGTACTTC
once,TRBV7-8,12,NA,TRBJ1-4,CASSKSREKLFF,TGTGCCAGCAGCAAATCAAGGGAAAAACTGTTTTTT
once,TRBV20-1,12,NA,TRBJ2-3,CSATKGTDTQYF,TGCAGTGCTACCAAGGGAACAGATACGCAGTATTTT
NA,TRBV27,16,NA,TRBJ1-2,CASSLRGQTRNYGYTF,TGTGCCAGCAGTTTAAGAGGGCAGACAAGGAACTATGGCTACACCTTC